The 31 T cell receptor beta chains given below trace back to one sample, sequenced in a study of T cells after yellow fever vaccination. Each CDR3 protein gets one entry after TCRdb re-called the 5' RACE reads with MiXCR. Of about 580,000 distinct CDR3 sequences listed, around 16% are singletons. This sample comprised PBMCs, obtained 4 to 6 days after the first yellow fever vaccination. The receptor set was obtained from a man aged 18 to 29 who received the YFV17D yellow fever vaccine.

This clonotype has a handful of counts. The chain links TRBV6-5 to TRBJ1-2, with a possible D match to TRBD1 (6 bases). V was trimmed by 10 bases and J by 7 bases, leaving 19 bases between them. Looked up from germline, CDR1 is MNHEY and CDR2 is SVGAGI. The CDR3 length is 13 residues. CDR3 residues: CATASGGVGGYTF. CDR3 bases: TGTGCCACTGCTTCCGGGGGCGTCGGTGGCTACACCTTC.

This clonotype was observed a handful of times. J is TRBJ2-3 and V is TRBV10-2; D uncertain. Trimming removed 6 bases at V and 2 bases at J, with 6 bases between. From germline, CDR1 is WSHSY and CDR2 SAAADI. This CDR3 contains 12 residues. The CDR3 protein is CASRDHTDTQYF. The CDR3 DNA follows: TGCGCCAGCAGAGACCACACAGATACGCAGTATTTT.

CDR3 sequence reads: CASSWTVSYTGELFF. As DNA, the CDR3 is TGTGCCAGCAGTTGGACGGTCTCGTACACCGGGGAGCTGTTTTTT. The gene calls are TRBV7-3 and TRBJ2-2; the D is unclear. Germline V lookup: CDR1 SGHTA, CDR2 FQGTGA. The V and J ends lost 6 bases and 3 bases respectively, with 14 bases between them. There are 15 residues in the CDR3. Using reference TRBV7-3 and TRBJ2-2 for the parts outside the CDR3, the full variable domain is GAGVSQTPSNKVTEKGKYVELRCDPISGHTALYWYRQSLGQGPEFLIYFQGTGAADDSGLPNDRFFAVRPEGSVSTLKIQRTERGDSAVYLCASSWTVSYTGELFFGEGSRLTVL.

The CDR3, as DNA: TGTGCCAGCAGGATGACGGGGGGGGAAGCTGAAGCTTTCTTT. Encoded protein: CASRMTGGEAEAFF. The V and J genes are TRBV12-3 or TRBV12-4 and TRBJ1-1, with D maybe TRBD1 (5 bases). The CDR3 totals 14 residues. V gave up 6 bases and J gave up 6 bases, with 17 bases separating them.

The chain combines TRBV29-1 with TRBJ1-2, with TRBD1 matching 9 bases. Germline V gives CDR1 SQVTM, CDR2 ANQGSEA. The CDR3 contains 14 residues. V shed 3 bases and J 6 bases; nucleotides not matched to a gene: 8. CDR3 sequence (DNA): TGCAGCGTTGAGAGGGGGACAGGGTTTGATGGCTACACCTTC. Protein sequence: CSVERGTGFDGYTF.

The gene calls are TRBV6-1 and TRBJ1-2, with a tentative D call TRBD1 (5 bases). Germline V gene lookup returns CDR1 MNHNS and CDR2 SASEGT. This CDR3 contains 15 residues. V shed 6 bases and J shed 4 bases, with 18 bases lying between them. The CDR3 spells CASSPRGGRRYGYTF. The CDR3 DNA sequence: TGTGCCAGCAGCCCTCGTGGGGGTCGTCGCTATGGCTACACCTTC.

The chain combines TRBV20-1 with TRBJ2-7; 8 nucleotides line up with TRBD1. The CDR3 is made up of 16 amino acids. Germline V lookup: CDR1 DFQATT, CDR2 SNEGSKA (reference sequence). V was clipped by 2 bases and J by 1 base; unmatched bases: 10. CDR3 coding DNA: TGCAGTGCTAGAAACCCCCGGGACAGGACTTCCTACGAGCAGTACTTC. Translating gives CSARNPRDRTSYEQYF.

The chain couples TRBV19 to TRBJ2-7; D possibly uses TRBD1 or TRBD2 (5 bases each). V was cut by 3 bases and J by 2 bases, with 11 bases left in between. Germline V gene data show CDR1 as LNHDA and CDR2 as SQIVND (reference sequence). The CDR3 consists of 14 residues. The DNA for the CDR3 is TGTGCCAGTAGTATTCGGGACGGTGCCTACGAGCAGTACGTC. Its translation: CASSIRDGAYEQYV.

The J gene is TRBJ2-3, the V gene TRBV5-6; D remains ambiguous. Per the germline V gene, CDR1 is SGHDT and CDR2 is YYEEEE. The CDR3 contains 12 residues. The ends were cut back, 0 bases at V and 13 bases at J, with 12 bases in the middle. The CDR3 here is CASSLVGPLEYF. The CDR3 DNA reads as TGTGCCAGCAGCTTGGTAGGACCCCTAGAGTATTTT.

This clonotype has a handful of counts. V is TRBV6-1 and J is TRBJ2-5, with unresolved D. CDR1 and CDR2 from the germline V gene are MNHNS and SASEGT. Trimming stripped 7 bases from V and 6 bases from J, with 15 bases between. The CDR3 is 13 amino acids. CDR3 region: CASTHLGGKTQYF. The CDR3 DNA reads TGTGCCAGCACCCACCTTGGTGGGAAGACCCAGTACTTC.

In nucleotides, the CDR3 is TGCGCCAGCAGCCAGTGGGAGAACACCGGGGAGCTGTTTTTT. Translating gives CASSQWENTGELFF. V and J are TRBV4-1 and TRBJ2-2; D is ambiguous. The CDR3 contains 14 residues. Germline CDR1 and CDR2: MGHRA and YSYEKL. V lost 3 bases and J lost 1, with 6 bases in between.

This clonotype appeared a few times. The V gene is TRBV6-1, the J gene TRBJ2-1; 9 bases line up with TRBD2. The V gene end was trimmed by 4 bases and the J gene end by 9 bases; junction bases not matched to a gene: 16. The CDR3 runs to 17 residues. CDR1 and CDR2 from the germline V gene are MNHNS and SASEGT. The CDR3 is CASSALRYGGGAGEQFF. The CDR3 region has the DNA TGTGCCAGCAGTGCCCTCCGTTATGGCGGGGGGGCCGGTGAGCAGTTCTTC.

This clonotype was picked up many times. V gene TRBV6-5 combines with J gene TRBJ2-2; 10 positions agree with TRBD1. CDR3 length: 15 amino acids. The V gene end was trimmed by 3 bases and the J gene end by 7 bases; junction bases not matched to a gene: 5. Germline CDR1 reads MNHEY; CDR2 reads SVGAGI. The CDR3 sequence is CASSYRDRGRGELFF. DNA of the CDR3: TGTGCCAGCAGTTATCGGGACAGGGGTCGCGGGGAGCTGTTTTTT.

About this clonotype: One base away lies a much larger clone, so this may be a sequencing read error. For the CDR3, the DNA is TGTGCCAGCACCGAAGGGCGGGTTAAAGCTAGCACAGATACGCAGTATTTT. This sequence encodes CASTEGRVKASTDTQYF. This chain uses TRBV2 with TRBJ2-3, with a possible D match to TRBD2 (5 bases). This CDR3 has 17 residues. V was trimmed by 7 bases and J by 0 bases, leaving 20 bases between them. Germline CDR1 reads SNHLY; CDR2 reads FYNNEI. Using reference TRBV2 and TRBJ2-3 for the parts outside the CDR3, the full variable domain is EPEVTQTPSHQVTQMGQEVILRCVPISNHLYFYWYRQILGQKVEFLVSFYNNEISEKSEIFDDQFSVERPDGSNFTLKIRSTKLEDSAMYFCASTEGRVKASTDTQYFGPGTRLTVL.

This clonotype was seen at least ten times. The rearrangement links TRBV5-1 to TRBJ2-1, with 14 bases lining up with TRBD2. J was trimmed by 12 bases and V by 6 bases; bases with no gene match: 8. The CDR3 runs 14 residues. Germline loops: CDR1 SGHRS, CDR2 YFSETQ. The CDR3, as DNA: TGCGCCAGCAACCTCGGACTAGCGGGGGGATGGCAGTTCTTC. Protein sequence: CASNLGLAGGWQFF.

This clonotype was seen a few times. V usage is TRBV27 and J usage is TRBJ2-1; 10 bases agree with TRBD1. Trimming at V came to 4 bases and at J to 10 bases, leaving 7 bases not matched to a gene. Germline assignment: CDR1 MNHEY and CDR2 SMNVEV (reference sequence). The CDR3 sequence is 14 residues long. In DNA form, the CDR3 reads TGTGCCAGCAGTTCTCGACAGGGGGCCTCGGAGCAGTTCTTC. Encoded protein: CASSSRQGASEQFF.

About this clonotype: A much larger clonotype is one base distant, so this may be a read error. The chain couples TRBV16 to TRBJ2-1; possibly TRBD2 for D (6 bases). The CDR3 is made up of 13 amino acids. Germline lookup yields CDR1 KGHSY and CDR2 FQNENV. CDR3: CASSPGLNNEQLF. The CDR3 DNA is TGTGCCAGCAGCCCAGGACTAAACAATGAGCAGCTCTTC.

The V and J genes are TRBV7-6 and TRBJ2-2; 9 bases align to TRBD2. Per germline, CDR1 SGHVS and CDR2 FNYEAQ. With V trimmed by 5 bases and J by 5 bases, 9 bases remained unmatched. The CDR3 has 16 amino acids. The CDR3 DNA reads TGTGCCAGCAGCCTTCAGACTAGCGGAGTAACCGGGGAGCTGTTTTTT. Translation gives CASSLQTSGVTGELFF.

The chain links TRBV4-3 to TRBJ1-6; the D is unclear. Germline loops: CDR1 LGHNA, CDR2 YSLEER. The germline V and J ends were trimmed by 4 bases and 7 bases, with 14 bases remaining between them. This CDR3 is 15 amino acids long. In nucleotides, the CDR3 is TGCGCCAGCAGCCCGCTCGGGGAGGAGAATTCACCCCTCCACTTT. Its translation is CASSPLGEENSPLHF.

This clonotype was found many times. The chain links TRBV20-1 to TRBJ2-1; perhaps TRBD2 as D (5 bases). The V and J ends lost 5 bases and 0 bases respectively, with 11 bases between them. The CDR3 spans 14 residues. The germline CDR1 and CDR2 sequences are DFQATT and SNEGSKA (reference sequence). The CDR3 loop reads CSAVRGSSYNEQFF. In nucleotides, the CDR3 is TGCAGTGCTGTTCGAGGGAGCTCCTACAATGAGCAGTTCTTC.

The J gene is TRBJ1-1, the V gene TRBV7-2; unclear D gene. With 6 bases removed from V and 1 base from J, the gap between germline ends came to 12 bases. This CDR3 is 14 amino acids long. Germline-derived CDR1 and CDR2 are SGHTA and FQGNSA. As DNA, the CDR3 is TGTGCCAGCAGTCGTGATTGGGGGAACACTGAAGCTTTCTTT. It codes for CASSRDWGNTEAFF.

The chain carries TRBV19 and TRBJ1-2; the match to TRBD1 covers 10 bases. The ends lost 4 bases at V and 0 bases at J; junction bases unmatched: 8. The CDR3 extends over 17 amino acids. Germline assignment: CDR1 LNHDA and CDR2 SQIVND (reference sequence). CDR3 sequence reads: CASSNRDRGLTNYGYTF. The DNA of the CDR3 is TGTGCCAGTAGTAACCGGGACAGGGGACTTACTAACTATGGCTACACCTTC.

This clonotype was observed a handful of times. V and J are TRBV5-1 and TRBJ2-7, with a tentative D call TRBD1 (6 bases). Trimming removed 4 bases from V and 5 bases from J, with 13 bases in between. The CDR3 is 13 amino acids. Germline CDR1 is SGHRS and CDR2 is YFSETQ. The CDR3 spells CASSPDRTHEQYF. The DNA for the CDR3 is TGCGCCAGCAGCCCTGACAGGACCCACGAGCAGTACTTC.

This chain uses TRBV12-3 or TRBV12-4 with TRBJ2-2; either TRBD1 or TRBD2 may fit D (5 bases each). V shed 8 bases and J shed 4 bases, with 17 bases lying between them. This CDR3 spans 15 amino acids. CDR3 sequence reads: CASDGPEGITGELFF. The CDR3 bases are TGTGCCAGCGATGGACCTGAGGGGATCACCGGGGAGCTGTTTTTT.

This chain links TRBV5-4 with TRBJ2-5; TRBD1 agrees at 8 bases. The V gene end was trimmed by 3 bases and the J gene end by 5 bases; junction bases not matched to a gene: 6. This CDR3 has 14 residues. Germline V CDR1 and CDR2: SGHNT, YYREEE (reference sequence). CDR3 DNA sequence: TGTGCCAGCAGCTCCGGACAGGGAGCGGAGACCCAGTACTTC. As protein: CASSSGQGAETQYF.

The chain uses TRBV7-9 and TRBJ1-6, with D unclear. Germline V gene lookup returns CDR1 SEHNR and CDR2 FQNEAQ (reference sequence). Between the trimmed V and J ends, which lost 3 bases and 8 bases, there was a span of 14 bases. This CDR3 spans 15 amino acids. The CDR3 DNA reads TGTGCCAGCAGCTTGAGTGTAGAGAAGGATTCACCCCTCCACTTT. This translates into CASSLSVEKDSPLHF.

The genes are TRBV5-1 and TRBJ1-6, with D possibly being TRBD1 (5 bases). The CDR3 sequence is 15 residues long. The germline gives CDR1 SGHRS, CDR2 YFSETQ. V lost 4 bases and J lost 8, with 16 bases in between. The CDR3: CASSPEGRRDSPLHF. The CDR3 nucleotides are TGCGCCAGCAGCCCGGAGGGACGACGAGATTCACCCCTCCACTTT.

This clonotype came up a few times. V is TRBV20-1 and J is TRBJ2-3; D possibly corresponds to TRBD1 (6 bases). In germline, CDR1 is DFQATT, CDR2 SNEGSKA (reference sequence). The CDR3 runs 15 residues. Trimming removed 3 bases from V and 4 bases from J, with 17 bases in between. The CDR3 spells CSASPRQETSDTQYF. For the CDR3, the DNA is TGCAGTGCTAGCCCGAGACAGGAAACGTCAGATACGCAGTATTTT.

The chain combines TRBV10-2 with TRBJ2-7; TRBD2 is a possible D gene (6 bases). Trimming shortened V by 7 bases and J by 3 bases, and 13 bases separated the two germline ends. The CDR3 has 13 residues. In germline, CDR1 is WSHSY, CDR2 SAAADI. The CDR3 DNA reads as TGCGCCAGCACCCTGACTAGTCTCTACGAGCAGTACTTC. Protein product: CASTLTSLYEQYF.

In this sample, this clonotype turned up many times. The J gene is TRBJ2-7, the V gene TRBV1; the D call TRBD1 from the table was never checked on the DNA. TRBV1 has pseudogene status. The CDR3 runs to 15 residues. The CDR3 sequence: CTSSQTGGETYEQYF. DNA of the CDR3: TGCACCAGCAGCCAGACAGGGGGTGAAACCTACGAGCAGTACTTC.

The gene calls are TRBV5-1 and TRBJ2-7; 9 bases match TRBD1. J was trimmed by 6 bases and V by 0 bases; bases with no gene match: 7. CDR1 is SGHRS, CDR2 YFSETQ, per germline. CDR3 length: 15 residues. The CDR3 DNA reads TGCGCCAGCAGCTTGGCCGTGGACAGGGGTTTCGAGCAGTACTTC. It is translated as CASSLAVDRGFEQYF.